This TCR beta chain was found in a study of breast tumors, draining lymph nodes, adjacent tissues. Using its own MiXCR run on the multiplex PCR reads, TCRdb lists one record per CDR3 protein. The data hold approximately 210,000 distinct CDR3 sequences, with about 30% observed a single time. This CDR3 is 18 amino acids long. From germline, CDR1 is LNHDA and CDR2 SQIVND (reference sequence). In this sample, this clonotype turned up a few times. One base away lies a much larger clone, so this may be a sequencing read error. The lymph nodes were axillary draining lymph nodes from breast cancer patients. The chain combines TRBV19 with TRBJ1-5, with D maybe TRBD1 (5 bases). Specimen: axillary lymph node tissue. This receptor was obtained from a female donor with breast cancer. Some clones in this sample may be carry-over from other donors' samples. CDR3 protein: CASSTGVSGHGAYQPPHF. The DNA of the CDR3 is TGTGCCAGTAGTACCGGTGTGTCAGGGCACGGGGCCTATCAGCCCCCGCATTTT.